Reported below is one TCR beta chain. Its antigen is not known. This CDR3 spans 20 amino acids. With 3 bases clipped from V and 0 bases from J, the junction kept 17 bases outside the gene matches. Germline lookup yields CDR1 MDHEN and CDR2 SYDVKM. Once obtained from cultured CD4+ T cells, the DNA was sequenced using the Oncomine TCR Beta short-read assay. TCRdb independently ran MiXCR on the PCR reads; one entry per CDR3 protein. The data show 15,000 to 20,000 distinct CDR3 sequences, about two fifths seen once. The data belong to a study of vaccination and CD4 T cells after COVID-19. Study-level background: Following dose two, a median approximately 65 days (range 14 to 241) passed before post-vaccine samples were taken.

Whole-study findings and limits: Median numbers of SARS-CoV-2-reactive clonotypes increased from approximately 23 to 38 (not a significant change).

Sample treatment: roughly nine-day PBMC culture with coronavirus spike peptide pools or control peptides (ViraFEST assay). The rearrangement links TRBV28 to TRBJ1-5, with 7 bases identical to TRBD1. This sequence was found in a human donor who had recovered from COVID-19. Material for sequencing was CD4+ T cells from blood, cultured in vitro. CDR3 sequence (DNA): TGTGCCAGCAGTTTTGAGAGGGGGCTGGGGGGGGGCTATAGCAATCAGCCCCAGCATTTT. Residues: CASSFERGLGGGYSNQPQHF.